This T cell receptor (beta chain) was captured in a study of blood T cell repertoires in COVID-19. Whole-study context: Some COVID-19 samples were acute and others convalescent; all came from the United States, Italy and Spain. T cells, B-cell-depleted T cells, or PBMCs supplied cDNA or gDNA.

The ends lost 3 bases at V and 4 bases at J; junction bases unmatched: 7. The CDR3 spans 15 residues. The germline gives CDR1 MNHEY, CDR2 SMNVEV (reference sequence). In the original processing: Amplified reference gene primers provided the basis for estimating nucleated cell counts. Method: immunoSEQ multiplex PCR; TCRdb's copy keeps in-frame clones and lacks some. Clonal size and the V and J genes are those of that table, whereas D and trimming came from the DNA. This sample has fewer than 120,000 clones, with roughly 91% found just once. The chain uses TRBV27 and TRBJ2-7; TRBD2 aligns across 9 bases. Sequenced input: peripheral blood. The TCR sequence derives from a woman between 45 and 65 years old with acute or convalescent COVID-19. DNA for the CDR3: TGTGCCAGCAGTTTGTTGTCGCTAGCGGGATACGAGCAGTACTTC. Amino acid sequence: CASSLLSLAGYEQYF.